This T cell receptor (beta chain) was found in a study of blood T cell repertoires in COVID-19 (dated by TCRdb to the early 2020s). In the study overall: Samples from collaborators originated in the United States, Italy and Spain and spanned both the acute and convalescent phases of COVID-19. Subjects who had been exposed to COVID-19, were actively infected with it, or had recovered from it provided the deeply sampled blood TCRbeta repertoires that made up the dataset. The repertoires were made available in a free public database intended to serve as a resource for research on the immune response to SARS-CoV-2. A de-identified subject ID, COVID-19 status, age in years and sex were almost always included in the sample metadata. The samples were drawn from two sources: the first 160 participants of the ongoing ImmuneRACE study, and 1,000 to 1,500 subjects contributed by 6 global collaborators. Where available, HLA class I and class II types were taken from metadata supplied by the sample provider and were not determined by assay-based typing. The prospective study material was composed of cDNA or gDNA derived from T cells, B-cell-depleted T cells, or PBMCs.

Via the germline V gene (reference sequence), CDR1 is LNHDA and CDR2 SQIVND. V loses 3 bases, J loses 6 bases, and the germline ends lie 12 bases apart. Inclusive of the bounding cysteine and phenylalanine, the CDR3 is 15 residues long. Only CDR3 DNA remains: 45 bases, in frame from the first base. Of note for this clone: The antigen it binds to is not known. There are no base qualities to consult, and no much larger clone falls within one base.

Each collaborating institution followed its own protocols to collect whole blood in K2EDTA tubes. For TCRbeta analysis, collaborators shipped samples in one of three forms: frozen whole blood, isolated PBMCs, or DNA extracted from either of those sample types. Summary of the overall study and its limitations: The quantity of clinical and demographic metadata differed by source and by participant and was supplied without curation.

TCRbeta CDR3 regions were amplified from genomic DNA by means of the immunoSEQ Assay, a bias-controlled multiplex PCR. For the original study's pipeline: Within the assay, amplification of reference gene primers was used to estimate how many nucleated cells each sample contained. To quantify the absolute abundance of each unique TCRbeta CDR3 rearrangement, sequence reads were collapsed and filtered. For each sample, productive Simpson clonality was calculated by taking the square root of Simpson's diversity index across productive rearrangements. In its TCRdb copy, this immuneACCESS table keeps in-frame sequences only and misses some clones. Where compared with another copy, unresolved V genes explain less than half of these, and the others have no known cause. From that table come the V and J calls and clone size; the DNA was used to work out D and trimming. Here the sample has 120,000 or so clones; 55% to 75% occur a single time. The top ten clones comprise 2% to 2.5% of the sample.

The clonotype comes from a woman in her 70s with acute or convalescent COVID-19. The rearranged segments are TRBV19 and TRBJ1-6, and perhaps TRBD1 as D gene, on 6 matching bases. The material sequenced was peripheral blood. The DNA sequence is as follows: TGTGCCAGTAGTATTACTGGACAGAGTAATTCACCCCTCCACTTT. Protein translation: CASSITGQSNSPLHF.